This T cell receptor (beta chain) comes out of a study of T cell responses to AZD1222 COVID-19 vaccine. Study outcomes and limitations: Donors, mostly white British, included more females; clonal diversity was possibly underestimated. Samples come after the peak T cell response, not at day 14. Recipients of two AZD1222 doses showed rising Spike-specific TCR breadth and depth.

V was cut by 7 bases and J by 3 bases, with 12 bases left in between. CDR3 length: 12 residues. Germline CDR1 and CDR2: SQVTM and ANQGSEA. In the case of this clone: Its specificity is not known.

Second-dose intervals near 4 or 12 weeks were combined. The repertoire was sequenced with immunoSEQ multiplex PCR; TCRdb's copy has only in-frame clones and lacks some. There are 150,000 or so clones in the sample; roughly 94% occur only once, and 1.3% lies in the top ten. The receptor's source is an adult who received the AZD1222 COVID-19 vaccine. V is TRBV29-1 and J is TRBJ1-1; D perhaps matches TRBD1 (5 bases). The sample in question was peripheral blood, obtained 28 days after the second AZD1222 dose. The CDR3 sequence is CSGTGGYTEAFF. CDR3 coding DNA: TGCAGCGGGACCGGGGGGTACACTGAAGCTTTCTTT. Variable domain in full (rest from reference TRBV29-1 and TRBJ1-1): SAVISQKPSRDICQRGTSLTIQCQVDSQVTMMFWYRQQPGQSLTLIATANQGSEATYESGFVIDKFPISRPNLTFSTLTVSNMSPEDSSIYLCSGTGGYTEAFFGQGTRLTVV.